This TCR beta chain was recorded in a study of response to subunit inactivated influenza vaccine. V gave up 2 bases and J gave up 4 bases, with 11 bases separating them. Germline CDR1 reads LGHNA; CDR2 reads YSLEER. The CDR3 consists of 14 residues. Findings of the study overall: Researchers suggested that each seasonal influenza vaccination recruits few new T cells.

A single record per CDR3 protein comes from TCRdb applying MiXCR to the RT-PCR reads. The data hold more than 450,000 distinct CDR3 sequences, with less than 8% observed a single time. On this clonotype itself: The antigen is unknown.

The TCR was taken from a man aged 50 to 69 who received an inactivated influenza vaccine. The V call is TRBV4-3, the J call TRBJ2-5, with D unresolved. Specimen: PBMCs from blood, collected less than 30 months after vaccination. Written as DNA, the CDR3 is TGCGCCAGCAGCCAATACCAGGTTACAGAGACCCAGTACTTC. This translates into CASSQYQVTETQYF.